This T cell receptor beta chain came from a study of metastatic and nonmetastatic thyroid tumors. Study background: Thyroid patients, malignant and benign, had repertoires compared across blood and tumor or nodule tissue.

Every patient underwent thyroid surgery untreated. Per the germline V gene, CDR1 is MDHEN and CDR2 is SYDVKM. The CDR3 is 16 residues long. Germline trimming cut 4 bases from V and 4 bases from J; bases unmatched to any gene: 6. This clone was observed a handful of times. Its antigen is undetermined. Authors' data handling: Across clinicopathological groups, CDR3 differences served as the basis for building a distant-metastasis classifier for papillary thyroid cancer. TCRdb re-clonotyped the PCR reads through MiXCR. The V and J calls were not made by the authors but by TCRdb's processing. This table holds about 35,000 clones, less than 30% found once. General study findings and limits: The study reportedly found significantly higher TCR beta diversity in malignant thyroid tumors than benign nodules, in blood and tumor.

The rearrangement links TRBV28 to TRBJ2-2, with TRBD1 matching 10 bases. The origin of this receptor is a female donor with papillary thyroid cancer or a benign thyroid nodule (not recorded which). Some clones in this sample may be carry-over from other donors' samples. The specimen was blood. DNA of the CDR3: TGTGCCAGCAGTTCGACAGGGGGCGTTCGCACCGGGGAGCTGTTTTTT. Translation: CASSSTGGVRTGELFF.